These 12 T cell receptor beta chains came from one sample sequenced in a study of T cells in Graves' hyperthyroidism and ophthalmopathy. Amplification targeted TCR beta CDR3 regions from RNA transcripts. HTBI primers drove first-round RT-PCR of the TCR CDR3. TCRdb analysed the multiplex PCR reads with MiXCR anew, one entry per CDR3 protein. The top ten hold 35% to 50% of the sample, which has 300,000 to 450,000 distinct CDR3 sequences, approximately 18% seen once. The sequenced material came from blood. Receptors originate from a man younger than 30 with Graves' ophthalmopathy.

This clonotype was recorded many times. This chain links TRBV12-3 or TRBV12-4 with TRBJ1-6, with 7 nucleotides matching TRBD1. CDR3 length: 14 amino acids. The V and J ends lost 6 bases and 5 bases, in that order; junction bases with no gene match: 4. CDR3 DNA: TGTGCCAGCAGAGGGGACAGAGATAATTCACCCCTCCACTTT. Amino acid sequence: CASRGDRDNSPLHF.

This clonotype was detected many times. V gene TRBV6-2 or TRBV6-3 combines with J gene TRBJ2-3; 15 bases agree with TRBD2. CDR3 length: 21 residues. Trimming at V came to 4 bases and at J to 0 bases, leaving 14 bases not matched to a gene. Germline values: CDR1 MNHEY, CDR2 SVGEGT. CDR3 nucleotides: TGTGCCAGCAGTTTCCCTCCCCCCGGGACTAGCGGGGGGCGTAGCACAGATACGCAGTATTTT. Translating it yields CASSFPPPGTSGGRSTDTQYF.

This clonotype occurred many times. The rearrangement joins TRBV3-1 to TRBJ2-3; D is uncertain. This CDR3 contains 15 residues. Germline loops: CDR1 LGHDT, CDR2 YNNKEL (reference sequence). V lost 1 base, J lost 4 bases, and 12 bases lay in between. CDR3 region: CASSQVLGSADTQYF. The DNA of the CDR3 is TGTGCCAGCAGCCAAGTGTTAGGTTCGGCAGATACGCAGTATTTT.

In its sample, this clonotype was seen many times. This chain connects TRBV4-1 to TRBJ2-7, with 8 positions matching TRBD1. Trimming removed 0 bases from V and 0 bases from J; junction bases left unmatched: 4. Germline V gene data show CDR1 as MGHRA and CDR2 as YSYEKL. This CDR3 comprises 16 residues. Here the CDR3 reads CASSQDGTGSSYEQYF. CDR3 nucleotides: TGCGCCAGCAGCCAAGATGGGACAGGAAGCTCCTACGAGCAGTACTTC.

The rearrangement joins TRBV19 to TRBJ2-2; the match to TRBD1 covers 7 bases. The CDR3 extends over 14 amino acids. Germline V CDR1 and CDR2: LNHDA, SQIVND (reference sequence). After removal of 0 bases from V and 7 bases from J, the junction contained 2 bases not matched to a gene. CDR3 protein: CASSIEGGLGELFF. CDR3 sequence (DNA): TGTGCCAGTAGTATAGAAGGGGGCCTCGGGGAGCTGTTTTTT.

This clonotype was observed at least ten times. The rearrangement links TRBV27 to TRBJ2-5; 8 positions match TRBD1. The CDR3 is 14 residues long. V trimming: 2 bases; J trimming: 5 bases; junction bases outside the gene matches: 4. Germline CDR1 reads MNHEY; CDR2 reads SMNVEV (reference sequence). The CDR3 loop reads CASSLDRGWETQYF. In DNA form, the CDR3 reads TGTGCCAGCAGTTTAGACAGGGGTTGGGAGACCCAGTACTTC.

Only a few counts were recorded for this clonotype. The rearrangement joins TRBV5-1 to TRBJ2-5; D might be TRBD1 (6 bases). Trimming took off 2 bases at V and 5 bases at J, with 19 bases between the two ends. Germline loops: CDR1 SGHRS, CDR2 YFSETQ. The CDR3 consists of 16 residues. CDR3 sequence (DNA): TGCGCCAGCAGCTTACCACAGGGATCTTCGCGGGAGACCCAGTACTTC. Its translation: CASSLPQGSSRETQYF.

This clonotype was counted many times. This chain links TRBV7-9 with TRBJ2-5, with 8 bases identical to TRBD1. With V trimmed by 4 bases and J by 5 bases, 6 bases remained unmatched. The CDR3 runs 14 residues. Germline V gene sequence: CDR1 SEHNR, CDR2 FQNEAQ (reference sequence). Here the CDR3 reads CASSSSRGPETQYF. Here the CDR3 DNA reads TGTGCCAGCAGCTCCAGCAGGGGGCCTGAGACCCAGTACTTC. The variable domain in full, completed from reference TRBV7-9 and TRBJ2-5, reads DTGVSQNPRHKITKRGQNVTFRCDPISEHNRLYWYRQTLGQGPEFLTYFQNEAQLEKSRLLSDRFSAERPKGSFSTLEIQRTEQGDSAMYLCASSSSRGPETQYFGPGTRLLVL.

This clonotype has only a few counts. This chain joins TRBV4-1 and TRBJ2-1; 7 nucleotides match TRBD2. With 3 bases clipped from V and 6 bases from J, the junction kept 11 bases outside the gene matches. Germline V gives CDR1 MGHRA, CDR2 YSYEKL. The CDR3 has 16 residues. In DNA, the CDR3 is TGCGCCAGCAGCCATCCTGGGGGGGGTAATGTCAATGAGCAGTTCTTC. This gives the protein CASSHPGGGNVNEQFF.

This clonotype was found a few times. CDR3 residues: CASSLPGQPNTEAFF. The CDR3 DNA reads TGCGCCAGTTCCCTTCCGGGACAGCCTAACACTGAAGCTTTCTTT. The rearrangement links TRBV10-2 to TRBJ1-1; 7 positions match TRBD1. Germline CDR1 is WSHSY and CDR2 is SAAADI. CDR3 size: 15 residues. J was trimmed by 2 bases and V by 9 bases; bases with no gene match: 12.

The V gene is TRBV5-6, the J gene TRBJ2-6, with 9 positions matching TRBD1. V dropped 3 bases and J dropped 13; count of bases not matched to a gene: 17. This CDR3 region has 17 residues. From germline, CDR1 is SGHDT and CDR2 YYEEEE. Here the CDR3 reads CASSYGFQGQGKVVLTF. The CDR3 region has the DNA TGTGCCAGCAGCTATGGATTTCAAGGACAGGGGAAAGTGGTCCTGACTTTC.

This clonotype has just a few counts. The genes are TRBV9 and TRBJ1-6; 7 nucleotides align to TRBD1. Germline lookup yields CDR1 SGDLS and CDR2 YYNGEE. V lost 2 bases and J lost 5; bases outside the gene matches: 4. CDR3 length: 15 residues. Written as DNA, the CDR3 is TGTGCCAGCAGCGTCCGGGACAGCAATAATTCACCCCTCCACTTT. It yields the protein CASSVRDSNNSPLHF.